This T cell receptor (beta chain) was sequenced in a study of blood T cell repertoires in COVID-19 (dated by TCRdb to 2020 to 2021). Regarding the complete study: Collaborator samples came from the United States, Italy and Spain and covered acute and convalescent phases of COVID-19. The material from the prospective study consisted of cDNA or gDNA derived from T cells, B-cell-depleted T cells, or PBMCs. Subjects who had been exposed to COVID-19, were actively infected with it, or had recovered from it provided the deeply sampled blood TCRbeta repertoires that made up the dataset. The repertoires were made available in a free public database intended to serve as a resource for research on the immune response to SARS-CoV-2. Samples were obtained from the ongoing ImmuneRACE study (first 160 participants) and from 1,254 subjects provided by 6 global collaborators. Nearly every sample came with metadata listing a de-identified subject ID, COVID-19 status, age in years and sex. Where available, HLA class I and class II types were taken from metadata supplied by the sample provider and were not determined by assay-based typing.

Collaborating institutions collected whole blood in K2EDTA tubes following their own protocols. Collaborator samples were shipped for TCRbeta analysis as frozen whole blood, isolated PBMCs, or DNA extracted from either sample type. General findings and caveats noted by the study authors: The quantity of clinical and demographic metadata differed by source and by participant and was supplied without curation.

The germline V gene (reference sequence) sets CDR1 to LGHDT and CDR2 to YNNKEL. Reading from cysteine to phenylalanine, the CDR3 counts 14 amino acids. The sequence is cut down to CDR3 DNA, 42 bases in frame from base 1. V is cut back by 3 bases and J by 5 bases, with 3 bases in the junction unmatched. TCRbeta CDR3 regions were amplified from genomic DNA using the immunoSEQ Assay, a bias-controlled multiplex PCR. On the authors' methods: The number of nucleated cells in each sample was estimated by amplification of reference gene primers within the assay. To quantify the absolute abundance of each unique TCRbeta CDR3 rearrangement, sequence reads were collapsed and filtered. For each sample, productive Simpson clonality was calculated by taking the square root of Simpson's diversity index across productive rearrangements. TCRdb stores this immuneACCESS table with in-frame sequences only. Part of the clones is absent; in the studies checked, under half of the shortfall reflects unresolved V genes, and no reason is known for the rest. V and J calls and clone size are given by that table; D and trimming were obtained from the DNA. The sample table records about 230,000 clones; about 80% of these occur just once. Of the sample, under 5% falls within the top ten clones.

In the case of this clone: It has no known antigen specificity. Base quality data are lacking; no much larger clone is found one base away.

This sequence was found in a man in his fifties or sixties with active or convalescent COVID-19. Sequencing was done on a sample of peripheral blood. The chain couples TRBV3-1 (or the pseudogene TRBV3-2) to TRBJ1-1; the junction holds 10 bases that match TRBD1. The DNA reads TGTGCCAGCAGCCAGACAGGGGGCATGACTGAAGCTTTCTTT. It encodes CASSQTGGMTEAFF.